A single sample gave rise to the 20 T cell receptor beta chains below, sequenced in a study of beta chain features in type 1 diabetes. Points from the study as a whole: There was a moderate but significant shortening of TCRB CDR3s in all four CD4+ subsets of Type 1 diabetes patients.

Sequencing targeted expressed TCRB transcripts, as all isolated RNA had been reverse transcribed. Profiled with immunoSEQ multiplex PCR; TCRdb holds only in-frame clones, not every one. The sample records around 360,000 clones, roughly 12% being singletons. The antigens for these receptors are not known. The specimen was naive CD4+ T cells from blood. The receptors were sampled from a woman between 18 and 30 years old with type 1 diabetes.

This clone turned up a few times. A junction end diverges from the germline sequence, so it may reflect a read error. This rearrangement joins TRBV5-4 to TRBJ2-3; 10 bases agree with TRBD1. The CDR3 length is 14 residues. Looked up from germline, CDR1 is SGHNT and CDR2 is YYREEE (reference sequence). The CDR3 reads CANSRDRGIDTQYF. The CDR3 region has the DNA TGTGCCAACAGCCGGGACAGGGGTATTGATACGCAGTATTTT.

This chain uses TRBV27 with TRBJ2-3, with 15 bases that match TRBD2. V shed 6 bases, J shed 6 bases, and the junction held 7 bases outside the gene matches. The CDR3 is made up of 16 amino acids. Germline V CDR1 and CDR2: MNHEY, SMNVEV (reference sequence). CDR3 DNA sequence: TGTGCCAGCAGCCTTGGACTAGCGGGAGGGCCGGATACGCAGTATTTT. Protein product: CASSLGLAGGPDTQYF.

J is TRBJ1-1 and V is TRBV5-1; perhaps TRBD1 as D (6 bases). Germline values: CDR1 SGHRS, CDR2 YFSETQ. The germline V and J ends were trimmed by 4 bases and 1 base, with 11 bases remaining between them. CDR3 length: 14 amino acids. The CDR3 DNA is TGCGCCAGCAGCGACAGGACACGGAACACTGAAGCTTTCTTT. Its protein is CASSDRTRNTEAFF.

The CDR3 region is CASSFPTSGRRNEQFF. CDR3 sequence (DNA): TGTGCCAGCAGTTTCCCGACTAGCGGGAGGAGGAATGAGCAGTTCTTC. The gene calls are TRBV28 and TRBJ2-1; TRBD2 matches 13 bases. Trimming took 3 bases from V and 7 from J; bases not matched to a gene: 6. CDR3 size: 16 residues. Germline V gene sequence: CDR1 MDHEN, CDR2 SYDVKM.

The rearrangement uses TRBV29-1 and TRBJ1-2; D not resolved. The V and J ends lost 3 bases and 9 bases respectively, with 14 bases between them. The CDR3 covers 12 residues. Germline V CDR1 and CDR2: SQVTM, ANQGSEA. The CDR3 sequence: CSVDEGARSYTF. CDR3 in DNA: TGCAGCGTTGATGAGGGTGCGCGGAGCTACACCTTC.

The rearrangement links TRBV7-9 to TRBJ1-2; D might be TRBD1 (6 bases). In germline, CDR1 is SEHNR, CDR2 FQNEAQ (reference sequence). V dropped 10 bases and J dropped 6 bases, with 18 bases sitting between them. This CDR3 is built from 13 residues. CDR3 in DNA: TGTGCCACTAGGAGGACAGAGGAAGATGGCTACACCTTC. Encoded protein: CATRRTEEDGYTF.

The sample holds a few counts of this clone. CDR3 in DNA: TGTGCCATCAGCTCCGGACAGGGTGGAAGAGAGACCCAGTACTTC. Residues: CAISSGQGGRETQYF. The chain joins TRBV10-3 to TRBJ2-5, with 8 bases fitting TRBD1. This CDR3 is 15 amino acids long. Per germline, CDR1 ENHRY and CDR2 SYGVKD. J was trimmed by 4 bases and V by 6 bases; bases with no gene match: 10.

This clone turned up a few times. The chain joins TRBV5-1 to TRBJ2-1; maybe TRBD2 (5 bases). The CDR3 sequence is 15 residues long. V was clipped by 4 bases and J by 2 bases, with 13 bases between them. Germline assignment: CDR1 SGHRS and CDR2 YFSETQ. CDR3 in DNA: TGCGCCAGCAGCATTGGACTGAACCCCTACAATGAGCAGTTCTTC. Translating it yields CASSIGLNPYNEQFF.

CDR3 nucleotides: TGTGCCAGCTCACCGTCTCGGGGACTAGCGGGATTCACCCACGAGCAGTACTTC. Translating gives CASSPSRGLAGFTHEQYF. The genes are TRBV18 and TRBJ2-7, with 13 positions matching TRBD2. Per the germline V gene, CDR1 is KGHSH and CDR2 is LQKENI. CDR3 length: 18 amino acids. After removal of 3 bases from V and 5 bases from J, the junction contained 13 bases not matched to a gene.

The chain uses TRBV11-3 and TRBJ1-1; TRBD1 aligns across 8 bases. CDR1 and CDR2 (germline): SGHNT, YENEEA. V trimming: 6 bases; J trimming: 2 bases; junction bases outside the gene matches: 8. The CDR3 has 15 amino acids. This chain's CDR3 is CASRSTGDGNTEAFF. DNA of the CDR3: TGTGCCAGCAGATCGACAGGGGACGGTAACACTGAAGCTTTCTTT.

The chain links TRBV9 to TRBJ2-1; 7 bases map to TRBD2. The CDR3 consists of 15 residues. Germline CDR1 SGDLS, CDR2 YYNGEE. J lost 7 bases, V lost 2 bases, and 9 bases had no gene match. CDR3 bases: TGTGCCAGCAGCGTGGCAGGGTGGGAGGGAAATGAGCAGTTCTTC. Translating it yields CASSVAGWEGNEQFF.

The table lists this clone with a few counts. CDR3 in amino acids: CASSVQRSGEQYF. In DNA form, the CDR3 reads TGTGCCAGCAGCGTACAGAGATCGGGTGAGCAGTACTTC. The chain joins TRBV9 to TRBJ2-7; D is unresolved. CDR1 and CDR2 from the germline V gene are SGDLS and YYNGEE. The CDR3 is 13 residues long. V was trimmed by 1 base and J by 7 bases, leaving 12 bases between them.

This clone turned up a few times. The CDR3 loop is CASSLGRGGNTEAFF. The DNA of the CDR3 is TGTGCCAGCAGCTTAGGGCGGGGCGGGAACACTGAAGCTTTCTTT. The chain uses TRBV7-2 and TRBJ1-1, with D possibly TRBD1 on 5 matching bases. Germline CDR1 SGHTA, CDR2 FQGNSA. Trimming pared 1 base from V and 1 base from J, leaving 10 bases between. This CDR3 has 15 residues.

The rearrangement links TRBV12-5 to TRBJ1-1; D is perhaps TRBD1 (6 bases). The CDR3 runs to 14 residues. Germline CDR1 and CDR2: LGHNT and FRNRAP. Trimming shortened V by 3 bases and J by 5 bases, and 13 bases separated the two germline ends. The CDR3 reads CASGLKATGTEAFF. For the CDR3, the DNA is TGTGCTAGTGGTTTAAAGGCAACAGGGACTGAAGCTTTCTTT.

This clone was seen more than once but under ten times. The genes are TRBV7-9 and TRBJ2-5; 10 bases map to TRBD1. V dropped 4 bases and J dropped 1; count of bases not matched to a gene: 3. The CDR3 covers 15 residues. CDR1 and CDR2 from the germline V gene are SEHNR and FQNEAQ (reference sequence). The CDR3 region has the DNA TGTGCCAGCAGCTCCGGACAGGGGGTCCAAGAGACCCAGTACTTC. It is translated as CASSSGQGVQETQYF.

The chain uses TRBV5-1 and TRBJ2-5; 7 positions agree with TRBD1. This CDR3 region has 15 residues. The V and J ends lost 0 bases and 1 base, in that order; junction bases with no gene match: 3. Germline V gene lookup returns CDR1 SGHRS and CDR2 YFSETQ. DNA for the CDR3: TGCGCCAGCAGCTTGGCGGGACAGATCCAAGAGACCCAGTACTTC. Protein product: CASSLAGQIQETQYF.

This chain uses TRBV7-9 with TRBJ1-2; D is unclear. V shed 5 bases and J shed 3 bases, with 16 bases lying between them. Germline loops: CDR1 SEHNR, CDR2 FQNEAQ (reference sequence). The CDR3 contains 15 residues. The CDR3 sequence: CASSPQAGYDYGYTF. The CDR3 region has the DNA TGTGCCAGCAGCCCCCAGGCGGGGTATGACTATGGCTACACCTTC.

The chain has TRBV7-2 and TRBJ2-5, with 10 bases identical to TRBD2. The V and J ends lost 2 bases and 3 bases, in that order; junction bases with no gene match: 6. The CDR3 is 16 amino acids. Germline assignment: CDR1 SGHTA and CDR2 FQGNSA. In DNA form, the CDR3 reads TGTGCCAGCAGCTTACAGGGCAGCGGGAGGGAAGAGACCCAGTACTTC. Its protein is CASSLQGSGREETQYF.

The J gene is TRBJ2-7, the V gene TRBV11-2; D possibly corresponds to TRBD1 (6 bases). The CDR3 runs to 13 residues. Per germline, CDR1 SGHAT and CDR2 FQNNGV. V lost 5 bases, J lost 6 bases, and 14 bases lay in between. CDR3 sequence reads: CASSVRTGSEQYF. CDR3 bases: TGTGCCAGCAGCGTACGTACAGGGAGCGAGCAGTACTTC.

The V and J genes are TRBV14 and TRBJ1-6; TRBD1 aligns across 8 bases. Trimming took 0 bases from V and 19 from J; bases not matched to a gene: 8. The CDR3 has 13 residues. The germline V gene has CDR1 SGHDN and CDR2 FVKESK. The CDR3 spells CASSQDSRDRPHF. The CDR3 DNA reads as TGTGCCAGCAGCCAAGATAGCCGGGACAGGCCTCACTTT.